The 20 T cell receptor beta chains in this list originate from one sample, sequenced in a study of shared clonotypes between healthy human individuals. The protocol was immunoSEQ multiplex PCR, while the TCRdb copy is restricted to in-frame clones and leaves out a portion. The data contain approximately 2,000,000 clones, under 95% of them singletons. The sample was naive CD4+ T cells from PBMCs. Regarding subset: CD45RA+ positively selected. The source is a man aged 18 to 30 in good health. Some clones in this sample may be carry-over from other donors' samples.

The rearrangement joins TRBV19 to TRBJ1-1; perhaps TRBD1 as D (5 bases). The V and J ends lost 6 bases and 4 bases respectively, with 12 bases between them. The CDR3 contains 13 residues. CDR1 LNHDA and CDR2 SQIVND come from the germline V gene (reference sequence). In DNA, the CDR3 is TGTGCCAGTAGACGACAGAGGGTCACTGAAGCTTTCTTT. Encoded protein: CASRRQRVTEAFF.

This clone appeared a few times. Other DNA sequences of this sample code for an identical CDR3. The V and J genes are TRBV30 and TRBJ1-5; D gene unclear. Between the trimmed V and J ends, which lost 1 base and 6 bases, there was a span of 7 bases. Germline CDR1 reads GTSNPN; CDR2 reads SVGIG (reference sequence). This CDR3 comprises 12 residues. Written as DNA, the CDR3 is TGTGCCTGGAGTGAGGAAGGTCAGCCCCAGCATTTT. Translating gives CAWSEEGQPQHF.

The chain carries TRBV5-1 and TRBJ1-5; D unresolved. Germline values: CDR1 SGHRS, CDR2 YFSETQ. CDR3 length equals 15 residues. Trimming cost V 2 bases and J 3 bases, with 12 bases left between them. CDR3 sequence reads: CASSFGPGDNQPQHF. CDR3 DNA sequence: TGCGCCAGCAGCTTTGGGCCCGGAGACAATCAGCCCCAGCATTTT. Using reference TRBV5-1 and TRBJ1-5 for the parts outside the CDR3, the full variable domain is KAGVTQTPRYLIKTRGQQVTLSCSPISGHRSVSWYQQTPGQGLQFLFEYFSETQRNKGNFPGRFSGRQFSNSRSEMNVSTLELGDSALYLCASSFGPGDNQPQHFGDGTRLSIL.

The V call is TRBV5-1, the J call TRBJ2-5; 10 nucleotides align to TRBD2. Unmatched junction bases numbered 7, after V lost 6 bases and J lost 5 bases. The CDR3 loop spans 14 amino acids. Germline CDR1 is SGHRS and CDR2 is YFSETQ. The CDR3 nucleotides read TGCGCCAGCACTCAGCGGGAGGGCCGTGAGACCCAGTACTTC. Encoded protein: CASTQREGRETQYF.

About this clone: Other DNA sequences of this sample code for an identical CDR3. The chain carries TRBV27 and TRBJ2-7; 10 nucleotides match TRBD1. Unmatched junction bases numbered 2, after V lost 2 bases and J lost 4 bases. The CDR3 consists of 14 residues. Germline assignment: CDR1 MNHEY and CDR2 SMNVEV (reference sequence). This chain's CDR3 is CASSLRDRGYEQYF. As DNA, the CDR3 is TGTGCCAGCAGTTTAAGGGACAGGGGTTACGAGCAGTACTTC.

This clone has ten or more counts. The CDR3 nucleotides read TGTGCCAGCAGTCCCCGGCCGGGAAATTCACCCCTCCACTTT. Residues: CASSPRPGNSPLHF. The rearrangement joins TRBV2 to TRBJ1-6; D ambiguous. The CDR3 has 14 residues. V was pared by 5 bases and J by 7 bases, with 12 bases between. The V gene's germline CDR1 is SNHLY and CDR2 FYNNEI.

The J gene is TRBJ1-5, the V gene TRBV7-8; no reliable D call. V lost 1 base and J 1 base, leaving 11 bases between the germline ends. Germline loops: CDR1 SGHVS, CDR2 FQNEAQ. CDR3 length equals 16 residues. The DNA of the CDR3 is TGTGCCAGCAGCTTAGGAGGCGGTTTCAGCAATCAGCCCCAGCATTTT. Translation gives CASSLGGGFSNQPQHF.

The V call is TRBV7-9, the J call TRBJ2-7; 10 bases match TRBD1. Germline CDR1 and CDR2: SEHNR and FQNEAQ (reference sequence). V was clipped by 3 bases and J by 11 bases; unmatched bases: 4. CDR3 length: 12 amino acids. CDR3 in amino acids: CASSFLGQGEYF. In DNA form, the CDR3 reads TGTGCCAGCAGCTTCTTAGGACAGGGGGAGTACTTC.

V gene TRBV7-2 combines with J gene TRBJ2-1; 11 positions agree with TRBD2. Germline CDR1 reads SGHTA; CDR2 reads FQGNSA. This CDR3 comprises 15 residues. Germline trimming cut 6 bases from V and 7 bases from J; bases unmatched to any gene: 8. CDR3 in amino acids: CASRLLAGGWNEQFF. CDR3 bases: TGTGCCAGCAGGCTTCTAGCGGGAGGCTGGAATGAGCAGTTCTTC.

The rearrangement uses TRBV4-2 and TRBJ2-7, with TRBD1 matching 10 bases. The CDR3 has 19 residues. CDR1 is LGHNA, CDR2 YNFKEQ, per germline. Trimming cost V 4 bases and J 1 base; bases outside gene matches: 16. As DNA, the CDR3 is TGTGCCAGCAGCCGTAACAGGGCTTCCGGGACAGGGGAATCCTACGAGCAGTACTTC. Amino acids: CASSRNRASGTGESYEQYF.

This clone was seen more than once but under ten times. The rearrangement uses TRBV5-6 and TRBJ1-1; 7 positions match TRBD1. Unmatched junction bases numbered 1, after V lost 1 base and J lost 1 base. The CDR3 totals 14 residues. Germline lookup yields CDR1 SGHDT and CDR2 YYEEEE. The CDR3 protein is CASSLRTGNTEAFF. The CDR3 nucleotides read TGTGCCAGCAGCTTGAGGACAGGGAACACTGAAGCTTTCTTT.

In DNA, the CDR3 is TGTGCCAGCAGTTTAGGGTCCTTGGGACAAACCACTGAAGCTTTCTTT. Translated: CASSLGSLGQTTEAFF. The genes are TRBV28 and TRBJ1-1, with D perhaps matching TRBD1 (6 bases). The germline V gene has CDR1 MDHEN and CDR2 SYDVKM. CDR3 size: 16 residues. V lost 2 bases and J lost 4, with 17 bases in between.

This chain joins TRBV10-3 and TRBJ1-1; D is possibly TRBD1 (5 bases). Germline values: CDR1 ENHRY, CDR2 SYGVKD. The CDR3 has 14 residues. With 6 bases removed from V and 0 bases from J, the gap between germline ends came to 11 bases. The CDR3 region has the DNA TGTGCCATCAGAGGCTCGGGACTGAACACTGAAGCTTTCTTT. Protein sequence: CAIRGSGLNTEAFF.

This sequence joins TRBV14 and TRBJ2-5; the D is unclear. The CDR3 length is 14 residues. Germline V gene sequence: CDR1 SGHDN, CDR2 FVKESK. The V gene lost 4 bases and the J gene lost 0 bases, with 9 bases spanning the gap. CDR3 DNA: TGTGCCAGCAGCCGGGCATCGTACCAAGAGACCCAGTACTTC. Residues: CASSRASYQETQYF.

A single count supports this clone. The chain combines TRBV5-1 with TRBJ2-5; D unclear. The germline CDR1 and CDR2 sequences are SGHRS and YFSETQ. Trimming removed 4 bases from V and 3 bases from J, with 10 bases in between. The CDR3 consists of 13 residues. Here the CDR3 reads CASSPSAEETQYF. CDR3 nucleotide sequence: TGCGCCAGCAGCCCGTCGGCTGAAGAGACCCAGTACTTC.

The chain links TRBV15 to TRBJ2-7; TRBD2 might be the D (5 bases). V lost 0 bases, J lost 0 bases, and 12 bases lay in between. The CDR3 consists of 16 residues. The V gene's germline CDR1 is LNHNV and CDR2 YYDKDF (reference sequence). In DNA form, the CDR3 reads TGTGCCACCAGCAGAGACCCGCGGGCGAGCTCCTACGAGCAGTACTTC. It is translated as CATSRDPRASSYEQYF.

The chain uses TRBV27 and TRBJ2-1, with TRBD2 matching 14 bases. The germline V gene encodes CDR1 MNHEY and CDR2 SMNVEV (reference sequence). The length of the CDR3 is 16 residues. V dropped 3 bases and J dropped 10; count of bases not matched to a gene: 8. The CDR3 spells CASSFRLAGGPGEQFF. The CDR3 coding sequence is TGTGCCAGCAGTTTTAGACTAGCGGGAGGGCCGGGGGAGCAGTTCTTC.

The count of this clone is one. The V and J genes are TRBV19 and TRBJ1-5; weak D call: TRBD1 (6 bases). The CDR3 is 13 amino acids. Looked up from germline, CDR1 is LNHDA and CDR2 is SQIVND (reference sequence). The V end was cut by 5 bases, the J end by 10 bases, with 15 bases between. CDR3 in amino acids: CASSPPGGLPQHF. CDR3 coding DNA: TGTGCCAGTAGTCCCCCTGGGGGGCTACCCCAGCATTTT.

The CDR3 DNA follows: TGTGCCAGCAGCGTTACCGGGACAAGCTCCTACGAGCAGTACTTC. It yields the protein CASSVTGTSSYEQYF. The chain couples TRBV7-8 to TRBJ2-7, with TRBD1 as a possible D gene (6 bases). Trimming pared 5 bases from V and 0 bases from J, leaving 14 bases between. There are 15 residues in the CDR3. Looked up from germline, CDR1 is SGHVS and CDR2 is FQNEAQ. Filled out from reference TRBV7-8 and TRBJ2-7, the complete variable domain reads GAGVSQSPRYKVAKRGQDVALRCDPISGHVSLFWYQQALGQGPEFLTYFQNEAQLDKSGLPSDRFFAERPEGSVSTLKIQRTQQEDSAVYLCASSVTGTSSYEQYFGPGTRLTVT.

This sequence joins TRBV11-3 and TRBJ2-3, with TRBD2 matching over 10 bases. This CDR3 region has 15 residues. The V segment lost 5 bases and the J segment 4 bases; nucleotides outside the gene matches: 6. The germline CDR1 and CDR2 sequences are SGHNT and YENEEA. The CDR3 region is CASSLSGRNADTQYF. CDR3 nucleotides: TGTGCCAGCAGCCTTAGCGGGAGGAATGCAGATACGCAGTATTTT.